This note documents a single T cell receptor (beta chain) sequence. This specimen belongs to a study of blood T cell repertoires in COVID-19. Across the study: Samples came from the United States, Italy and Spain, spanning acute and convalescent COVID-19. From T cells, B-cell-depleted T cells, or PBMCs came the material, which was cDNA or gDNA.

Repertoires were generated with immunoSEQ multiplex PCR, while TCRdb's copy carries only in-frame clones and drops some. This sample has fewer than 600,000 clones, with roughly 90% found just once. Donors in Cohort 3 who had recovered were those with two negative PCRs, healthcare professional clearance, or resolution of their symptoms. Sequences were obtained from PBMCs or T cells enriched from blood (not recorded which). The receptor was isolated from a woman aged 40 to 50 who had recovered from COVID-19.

The CDR3 here is CAISDKDRTLAKNIQYF. The CDR3 coding sequence is TGTGCCATCAGTGATAAGGACAGGACCCTAGCCAAAAACATTCAGTACTTC. The chain is built from TRBV10-3 and TRBJ2-4; TRBD1 agrees at 7 bases. Per germline, CDR1 ENHRY and CDR2 SYGVKD. The CDR3 has 17 amino acids. With 3 bases clipped from V and 0 bases from J, the junction kept 8 bases outside the gene matches.